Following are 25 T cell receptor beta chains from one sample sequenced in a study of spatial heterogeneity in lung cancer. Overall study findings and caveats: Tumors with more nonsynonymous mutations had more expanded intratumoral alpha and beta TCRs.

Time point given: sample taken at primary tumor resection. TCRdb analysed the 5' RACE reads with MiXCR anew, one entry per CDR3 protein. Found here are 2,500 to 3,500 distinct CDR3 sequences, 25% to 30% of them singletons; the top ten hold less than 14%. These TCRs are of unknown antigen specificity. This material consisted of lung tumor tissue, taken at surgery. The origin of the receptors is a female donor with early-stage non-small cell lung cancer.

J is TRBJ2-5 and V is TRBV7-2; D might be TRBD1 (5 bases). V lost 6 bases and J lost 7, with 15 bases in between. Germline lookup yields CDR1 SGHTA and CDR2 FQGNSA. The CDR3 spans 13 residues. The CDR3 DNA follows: TGTGCCAGCAGACCGGACCCAAGGGGGACCCAGTACTTC. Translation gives CASRPDPRGTQYF.

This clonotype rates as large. CDR3: CASSYYRGQAGELFF. CDR3 sequence (DNA): TGTGCCAGCAGCTACTACAGGGGGCAAGCCGGGGAGCTGTTTTTT. This chain connects TRBV5-5 to TRBJ2-2; 9 bases are a match to TRBD1. CDR1 and CDR2 (germline): SGHKS, YYEKEE (reference sequence). V shed 3 bases and J 6 bases; nucleotides not matched to a gene: 6. The CDR3 has 15 amino acids. Full variable domain (rest looked up from reference TRBV5-5 and TRBJ2-2): DAGVTQSPTHLIKTRGQQVTLRCSPISGHKSVSWYQQVLGQGPQFIFQYYEKEERGRGNFPDRFSARQFPNYSSELNVNALLLGDSALYLCASSYYRGQAGELFFGEGSRLTVL.

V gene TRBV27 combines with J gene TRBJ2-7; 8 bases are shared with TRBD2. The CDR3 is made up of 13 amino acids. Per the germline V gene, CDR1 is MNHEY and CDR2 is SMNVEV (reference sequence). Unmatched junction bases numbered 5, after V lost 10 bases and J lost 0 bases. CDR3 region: CATRGGHSYEQYF. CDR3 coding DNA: TGTGCCACCCGGGGGGGACACTCCTACGAGCAGTACTTC.

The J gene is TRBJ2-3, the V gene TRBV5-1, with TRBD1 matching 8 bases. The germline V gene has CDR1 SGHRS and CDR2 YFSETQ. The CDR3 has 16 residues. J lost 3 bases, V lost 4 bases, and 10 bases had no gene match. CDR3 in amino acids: CASSPRPGTGTDTQYF. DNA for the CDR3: TGCGCCAGCAGCCCCCGTCCCGGGACAGGAACAGATACGCAGTATTTT.

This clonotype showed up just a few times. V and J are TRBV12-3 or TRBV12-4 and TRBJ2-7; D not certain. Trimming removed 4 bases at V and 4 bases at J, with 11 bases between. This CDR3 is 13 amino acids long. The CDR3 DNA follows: TGTGCCAGCAGTTCGGTATCGGATTACGAGCAGTACTTC. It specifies CASSSVSDYEQYF.

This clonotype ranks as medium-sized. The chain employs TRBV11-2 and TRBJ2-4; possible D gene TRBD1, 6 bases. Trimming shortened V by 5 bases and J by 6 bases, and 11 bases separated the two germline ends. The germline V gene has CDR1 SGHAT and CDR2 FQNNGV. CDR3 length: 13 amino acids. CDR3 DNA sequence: TGTGCCAGCAGCCCTCTGACAGGAAACATTCAGTACTTC. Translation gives CASSPLTGNIQYF.

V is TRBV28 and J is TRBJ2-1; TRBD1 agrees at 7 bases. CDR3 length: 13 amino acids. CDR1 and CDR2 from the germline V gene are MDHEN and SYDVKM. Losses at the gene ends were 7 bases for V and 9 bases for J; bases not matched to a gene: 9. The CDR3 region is CASKRQGLGEQFF. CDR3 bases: TGTGCCAGCAAAAGACAGGGTTTAGGTGAGCAGTTCTTC.

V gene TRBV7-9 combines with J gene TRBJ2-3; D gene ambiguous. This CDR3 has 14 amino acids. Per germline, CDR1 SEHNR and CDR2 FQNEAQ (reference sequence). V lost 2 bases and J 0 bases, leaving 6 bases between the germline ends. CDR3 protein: CASSLSLSTDTQYF. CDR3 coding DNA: TGTGCCAGCAGCTTAAGCCTAAGCACAGATACGCAGTATTTT.

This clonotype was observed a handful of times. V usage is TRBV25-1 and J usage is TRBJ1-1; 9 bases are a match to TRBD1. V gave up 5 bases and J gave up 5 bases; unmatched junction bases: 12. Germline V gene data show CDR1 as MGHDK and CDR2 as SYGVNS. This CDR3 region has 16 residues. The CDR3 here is CASSKTQGARKTEAFF. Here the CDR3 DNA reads TGTGCCAGCAGTAAAACACAGGGGGCAAGGAAGACTGAAGCTTTCTTT.

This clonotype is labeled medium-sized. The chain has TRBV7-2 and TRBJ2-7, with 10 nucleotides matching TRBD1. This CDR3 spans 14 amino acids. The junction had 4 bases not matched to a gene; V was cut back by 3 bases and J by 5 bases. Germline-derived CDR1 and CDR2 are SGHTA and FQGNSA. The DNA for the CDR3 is TGTGCCAGCAGCTTTCCGACAGGGGGCCACGAGCAGTACTTC. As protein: CASSFPTGGHEQYF. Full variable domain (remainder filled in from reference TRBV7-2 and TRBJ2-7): GAGVSQSPSNKVTEKGKDVELRCDPISGHTALYWYRQSLGQGLEFLIYFQGNSAPDKSGLPSDRFSAERTGGSVSTLTIQRTQQEDSAVYLCASSFPTGGHEQYFGPGTRLTVT.

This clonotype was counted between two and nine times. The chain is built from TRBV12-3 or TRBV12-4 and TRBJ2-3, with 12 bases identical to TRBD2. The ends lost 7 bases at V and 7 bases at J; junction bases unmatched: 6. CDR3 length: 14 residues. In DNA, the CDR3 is TGTGCCAGCACTTCTAGCGGGAGGGGTTATACGCAGTATTTT. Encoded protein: CASTSSGRGYTQYF.

The CDR3 DNA sequence: TGTGCCAGCAGTCAAAGACAGGGAGCTAACTATGGCTACACCTTC. Amino acid sequence: CASSQRQGANYGYTF. V gene TRBV6-2 or TRBV6-3 combines with J gene TRBJ1-2; 7 bases match TRBD1. Losses at the gene ends were 5 bases for V and 0 bases for J; bases not matched to a gene: 6. Germline CDR1 MNHEY, CDR2 SVGEGT. This CDR3 comprises 15 residues.

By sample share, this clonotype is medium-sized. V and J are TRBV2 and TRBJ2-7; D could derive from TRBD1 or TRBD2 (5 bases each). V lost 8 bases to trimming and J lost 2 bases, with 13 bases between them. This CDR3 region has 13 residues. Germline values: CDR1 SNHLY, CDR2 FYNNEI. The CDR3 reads CASAPWGTYEQYF. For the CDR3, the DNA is TGTGCCAGCGCGCCTTGGGGGACCTACGAGCAGTACTTC. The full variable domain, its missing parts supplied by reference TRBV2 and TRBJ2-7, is EPEVTQTPSHQVTQMGQEVILRCVPISNHLYFYWYRQILGQKVEFLVSFYNNEISEKSEIFDDQFSVERPDGSNFTLKIRSTKLEDSAMYFCASAPWGTYEQYFGPGTRLTVT.

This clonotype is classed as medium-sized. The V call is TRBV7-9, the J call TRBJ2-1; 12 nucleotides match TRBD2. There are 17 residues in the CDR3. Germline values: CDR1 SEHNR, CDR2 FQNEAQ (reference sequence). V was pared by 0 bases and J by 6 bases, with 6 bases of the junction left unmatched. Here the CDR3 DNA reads TGTGCCAGCAGCTTAGCTAGACTAGCGGGAGCCCGCAATGAGCAGTTCTTC. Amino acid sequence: CASSLARLAGARNEQFF.

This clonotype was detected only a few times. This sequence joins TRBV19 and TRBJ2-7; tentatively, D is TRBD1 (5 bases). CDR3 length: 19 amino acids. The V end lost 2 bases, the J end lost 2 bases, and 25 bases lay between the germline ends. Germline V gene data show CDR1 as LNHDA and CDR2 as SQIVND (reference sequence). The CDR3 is CASSIKGLAGHKPPYEQYF. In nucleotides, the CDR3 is TGTGCCAGTAGTATAAAAGGTCTTGCCGGACACAAACCCCCCTACGAGCAGTACTTC.

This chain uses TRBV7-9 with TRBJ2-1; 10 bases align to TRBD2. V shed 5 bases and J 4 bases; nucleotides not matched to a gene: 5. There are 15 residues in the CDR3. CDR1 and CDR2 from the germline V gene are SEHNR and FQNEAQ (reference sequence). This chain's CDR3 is CASSISGGAYNEQFF. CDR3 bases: TGTGCCAGCAGCATAAGCGGGGGGGCTTACAATGAGCAGTTCTTC.

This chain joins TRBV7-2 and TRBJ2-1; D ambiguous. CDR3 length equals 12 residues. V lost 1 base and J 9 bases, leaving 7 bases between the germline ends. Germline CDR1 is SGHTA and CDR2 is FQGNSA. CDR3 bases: TGTGCCAGCAGCTTAGTGCAGAGTGAGCAGTTCTTC. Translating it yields CASSLVQSEQFF.

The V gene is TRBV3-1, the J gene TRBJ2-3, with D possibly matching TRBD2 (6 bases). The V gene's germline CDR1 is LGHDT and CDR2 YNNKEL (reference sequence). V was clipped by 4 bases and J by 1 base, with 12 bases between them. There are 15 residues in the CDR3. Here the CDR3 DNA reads TGTGCCAGCAGCCTACCGGGACTCGGCACAGATACGCAGTATTTT. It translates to CASSLPGLGTDTQYF.

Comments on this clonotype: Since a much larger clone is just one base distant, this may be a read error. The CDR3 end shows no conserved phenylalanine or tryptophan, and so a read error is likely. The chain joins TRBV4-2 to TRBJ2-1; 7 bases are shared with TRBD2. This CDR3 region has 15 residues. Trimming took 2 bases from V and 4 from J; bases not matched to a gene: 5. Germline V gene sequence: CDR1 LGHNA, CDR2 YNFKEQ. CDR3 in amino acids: CASSQWLADYNEQFL. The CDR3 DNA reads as TGTGCCAGCAGCCAATGGCTAGCGGATTACAATGAGCAGTTCTTA.

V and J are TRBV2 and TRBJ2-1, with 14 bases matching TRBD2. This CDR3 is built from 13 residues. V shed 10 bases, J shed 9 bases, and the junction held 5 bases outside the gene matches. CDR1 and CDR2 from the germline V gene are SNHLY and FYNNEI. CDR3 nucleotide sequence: TGTGCCACGGGACTAGCGGGAGTAGGTGAGCAGTTCTTC. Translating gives CATGLAGVGEQFF. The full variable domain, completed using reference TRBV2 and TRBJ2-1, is EPEVTQTPSHQVTQMGQEVILRCVPISNHLYFYWYRQILGQKVEFLVSFYNNEISEKSEIFDDQFSVERPDGSNFTLKIRSTKLEDSAMYFCATGLAGVGEQFFGPGTRLTVL.

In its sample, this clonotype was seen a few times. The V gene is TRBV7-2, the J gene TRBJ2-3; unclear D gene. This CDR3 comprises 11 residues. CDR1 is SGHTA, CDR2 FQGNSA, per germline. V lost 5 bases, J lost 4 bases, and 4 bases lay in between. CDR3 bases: TGTGCCAGCAGCGGCCCAGATACGCAGTATTTT. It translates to CASSGPDTQYF.

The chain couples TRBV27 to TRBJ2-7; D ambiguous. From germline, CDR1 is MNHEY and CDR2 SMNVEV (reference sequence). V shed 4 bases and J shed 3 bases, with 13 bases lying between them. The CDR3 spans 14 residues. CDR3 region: CASSSPTRSYEQYF. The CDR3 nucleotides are TGTGCCAGCAGTTCCCCCACCAGGAGCTACGAGCAGTACTTC.

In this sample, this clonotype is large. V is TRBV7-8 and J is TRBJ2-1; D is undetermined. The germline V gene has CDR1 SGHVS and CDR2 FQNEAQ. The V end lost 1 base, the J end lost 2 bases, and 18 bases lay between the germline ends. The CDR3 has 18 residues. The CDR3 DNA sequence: TGTGCCAGCAGCTTAGATGGGTTTGGGCTAGGGCCCTACAATGAGCAGTTCTTC. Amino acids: CASSLDGFGLGPYNEQFF.

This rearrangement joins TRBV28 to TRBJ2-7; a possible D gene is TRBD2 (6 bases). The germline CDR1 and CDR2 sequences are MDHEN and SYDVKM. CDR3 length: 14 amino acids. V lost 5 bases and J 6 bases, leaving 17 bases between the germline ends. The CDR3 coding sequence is TGTGCCAGCAGTGAGACGGGAGTCGCGGGCGAGCAGTACTTC. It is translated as CASSETGVAGEQYF.

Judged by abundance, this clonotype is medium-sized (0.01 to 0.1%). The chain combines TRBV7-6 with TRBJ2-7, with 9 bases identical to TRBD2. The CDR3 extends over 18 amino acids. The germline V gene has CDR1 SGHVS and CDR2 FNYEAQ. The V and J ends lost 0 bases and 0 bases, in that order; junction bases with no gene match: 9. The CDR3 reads CASSLAGSGRGGSYEQYF. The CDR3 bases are TGTGCCAGCAGCTTAGCTGGTAGCGGGAGAGGGGGCTCCTACGAGCAGTACTTC.